This entry lists 23 T cell receptor beta chains sequenced from one sample in a study of T cell repertoires in cytomegalovirus infection. TCRdb re-called the reads with MiXCR, one entry per CDR3 protein. The sample yields some 180,000 distinct CDR3 sequences, 8% to 10% seen once. The sample taken for sequencing was PBMCs. The receptors were gathered from a human donor in good health (CMV status not recorded). Some clones in this sample may be carry-over from other donors' samples.

Only a few counts were recorded for this clonotype. The rearrangement links TRBV25-1 to TRBJ2-5; TRBD2 might be the D (5 bases). The CDR3 consists of 17 residues. V was trimmed by 2 bases and J by 7 bases, leaving 23 bases between them. The germline CDR1 and CDR2 sequences are MGHDK and SYGVNS. CDR3 amino acids: CASSELPSSPDGVTQYF. The CDR3, as DNA: TGTGCCAGCAGTGAACTCCCAAGCAGCCCCGACGGGGTGACCCAGTACTTC. The full variable domain, rest sourced from reference TRBV25-1 and TRBJ2-5, is EADIYQTPRYLVIGTGKKITLECSQTMGHDKMYWYQQDPGMELHLIHYSYGVNSTEKGDLSSESTVSRIRTEHFPLTLESARPSHTSQYLCASSELPSSPDGVTQYFGPGTRLLVL.

This clonotype has at least ten counts. The chain combines TRBV7-9 with TRBJ2-5; the D is unclear. The CDR3 spans 14 residues. V was trimmed by 1 base and J by 3 bases, leaving 9 bases between them. Looked up from germline, CDR1 is SEHNR and CDR2 is FQNEAQ (reference sequence). The CDR3 nucleotides are TGTGCCAGCAGCTTAGGGGTGGTCGAAGAGACCCAGTACTTC. Amino acids: CASSLGVVEETQYF. The full variable domain, its missing parts supplied by reference TRBV7-9 and TRBJ2-5, is DTGVSQNPRHKITKRGQNVTFRCDPISEHNRLYWYRQTLGQGPEFLTYFQNEAQLEKSRLLSDRFSAERPKGSFSTLEIQRTEQGDSAMYLCASSLGVVEETQYFGPGTRLLVL.

This clonotype was observed at least ten times. The rearrangement links TRBV29-1 to TRBJ2-4; 8 positions agree with TRBD1. CDR3 length: 15 amino acids. Germline V gene lookup returns CDR1 SQVTM and CDR2 ANQGSEA. V lost 1 base and J lost 3; bases outside the gene matches: 5. For the CDR3, the DNA is TGCAGCGTTGAAGTGCAGGGGGCAGTCAAAAACATTCAGTACTTC. This gives the protein CSVEVQGAVKNIQYF.

This clonotype appeared many times. V usage is TRBV7-2 and J usage is TRBJ1-2; D may be TRBD1 (5 bases). Trimming cost V 4 bases and J 8 bases, with 29 bases left between them. Germline V gene lookup returns CDR1 SGHTA and CDR2 FQGNSA. There are 18 residues in the CDR3. As DNA, the CDR3 is TGTGCCAGCAGCTCTAGTTATGCAGCAGGGTCGGGTGCTCGCGGCTACACCTTC. This sequence encodes CASSSSYAAGSGARGYTF.

This clonotype was seen only a few times. This rearrangement joins TRBV10-3 to TRBJ1-2, with D possibly matching TRBD1 (5 bases). Germline CDR1 and CDR2: ENHRY and SYGVKD. V lost 7 bases to trimming and J lost 4 bases, with 16 bases between them. CDR3 size: 14 residues. The CDR3: CAITGTDRAYGYTF. Here the CDR3 DNA reads TGTGCCATCACCGGTACCGACAGAGCCTATGGCTACACCTTC.

This clonotype was counted only a few times. V is TRBV7-9 and J is TRBJ2-5; D remains ambiguous. Deletions cut 2 bases from V and 2 bases from J, with 9 bases between. The CDR3 runs 14 residues. Germline CDR1 SEHNR, CDR2 FQNEAQ (reference sequence). Here the CDR3 DNA reads TGTGCCAGCAGCTTACACGGGTTTCAAGAGACCCAGTACTTC. Protein: CASSLHGFQETQYF. The complete variable domain, with remaining parts taken from reference TRBV7-9 and TRBJ2-5, reads DTGVSQNPRHKITKRGQNVTFRCDPISEHNRLYWYRQTLGQGPEFLTYFQNEAQLEKSRLLSDRFSAERPKGSFSTLEIQRTEQGDSAMYLCASSLHGFQETQYFGPGTRLLVL.

This clonotype has a count of ten or more. This chain joins TRBV28 and TRBJ2-3; TRBD2 matches at 14 bases. Germline CDR1 and CDR2: MDHEN and SYDVKM. The CDR3 is 16 amino acids. V shed 4 bases and J 5 bases; nucleotides not matched to a gene: 5. DNA of the CDR3: TGTGCCAGCAGTTCTCGACTAGCGGGGGGGAAAGATACGCAGTATTTT. The encoded protein is CASSSRLAGGKDTQYF.

The chain uses TRBV20-1 and TRBJ1-4; 7 bases fit TRBD1. The CDR3 sequence is 14 residues long. With V trimmed by 2 bases and J by 8 bases, 8 bases remained unmatched. Germline V gene data show CDR1 as DFQATT and CDR2 as SNEGSKA (reference sequence). CDR3 in DNA: TGCAGTGCTAGAAAGAGACAGGGCGGGGAAAAACTGTTTTTT. Its protein is CSARKRQGGEKLFF.

This clonotype was found many times. This chain connects TRBV7-2 to TRBJ2-7; 10 nucleotides align to TRBD1. Germline loops: CDR1 SGHTA, CDR2 FQGNSA. The V and J ends lost 0 bases and 6 bases, in that order; junction bases with no gene match: 8. The CDR3 has 16 amino acids. As DNA, the CDR3 is TGTGCCAGCAGCTTAGCGCCGGGGACAGGGGTGGCCGAGCAGTACTTC. Protein sequence: CASSLAPGTGVAEQYF.

This chain uses TRBV20-1 with TRBJ1-2; tentative D call: TRBD1 (5 bases). V gave up 0 bases and J gave up 7 bases, with 18 bases separating them. The CDR3 runs 15 residues. CDR1 is DFQATT, CDR2 SNEGSKA, per germline (reference sequence). The CDR3 DNA reads as TGCAGTGCTAGAGATGGCGGGGCGTACGGAGGTGGCTACACCTTC. Protein product: CSARDGGAYGGGYTF.

The rearrangement uses TRBV28 and TRBJ2-2, with D possibly being TRBD1 (5 bases). Germline V gene lookup returns CDR1 MDHEN and CDR2 SYDVKM. This CDR3 contains 16 residues. Trimming took 2 bases from V and 2 from J, leaving 12 bases between them. In nucleotides, the CDR3 is TGTGCCAGCAGTTTACAGGGTAGACTTAACACCGGGGAGCTGTTTTTT. This codes for CASSLQGRLNTGELFF.

At least ten counts were recorded for this clonotype. The genes are TRBV11-2 and TRBJ2-3, with TRBD2 matching 8 bases. This CDR3 region has 16 residues. J lost 2 bases, V lost 0 bases, and 4 bases had no gene match. CDR1 and CDR2 from the germline V gene are SGHAT and FQNNGV. CDR3: CASSLELAETTDTQYF. The CDR3, as DNA: TGTGCCAGCAGCTTAGAACTAGCGGAGACCACAGATACGCAGTATTTT.

This clonotype was counted many times. J is TRBJ1-1 and V is TRBV7-3; 8 bases agree with TRBD1. V was clipped by 5 bases and J by 4 bases; unmatched bases: 3. The CDR3 sequence is 13 residues long. Germline CDR1 is SGHTA and CDR2 is FQGTGA. Here the CDR3 DNA reads TGTGCCAGCAGCATTACAGGGGGCACTGAAGCTTTCTTT. The encoded protein is CASSITGGTEAFF. Based on the CDR3 plus reference TRBV7-3 and TRBJ1-1, the full variable domain is GAGVSQTPSNKVTEKGKYVELRCDPISGHTALYWYRQSLGQGPEFLIYFQGTGAADDSGLPNDRFFAVRPEGSVSTLKIQRTERGDSAVYLCASSITGGTEAFFGQGTRLTVV.

This clonotype was recorded at least ten times. This chain links TRBV5-4 with TRBJ2-1, with 7 bases fitting TRBD1. Germline assignment: CDR1 SGHNT and CDR2 YYREEE (reference sequence). The CDR3 contains 15 residues. V trimming: 0 bases; J trimming: 5 bases; junction bases outside the gene matches: 5. The CDR3 reads CASSLDTGENNEQFF. The CDR3 coding sequence is TGTGCCAGCAGCTTGGATACAGGGGAAAACAATGAGCAGTTCTTC.

This clonotype was observed many times. The chain couples TRBV6-2 or TRBV6-3 to TRBJ1-1; weak D call: TRBD1 (5 bases). The germline V gene has CDR1 MNHEY and CDR2 SVGEGT. The CDR3 extends over 13 amino acids. Trimming shortened V by 6 bases and J by 2 bases, and 10 bases separated the two germline ends. This CDR3 is CASSSGHNTEAFF. As DNA, the CDR3 is TGTGCCAGCAGCTCAGGACACAACACTGAAGCTTTCTTT.

This clonotype has at least ten counts. The J gene is TRBJ2-2, the V gene TRBV28; 7 bases match TRBD1. After removal of 6 bases from V and 4 bases from J, the junction contained 8 bases not matched to a gene. The CDR3 runs to 15 residues. CDR1 is MDHEN, CDR2 SYDVKM, per germline. The CDR3 is CASSLTGWGTGELFF. As DNA, the CDR3 is TGTGCCAGCAGCCTGACAGGGTGGGGCACCGGGGAGCTGTTTTTT.

Many counts were recorded for this clonotype. This chain uses TRBV6-2 or TRBV6-3 with TRBJ2-5; TRBD1 matches 7 bases. Germline CDR1 and CDR2: MNHEY and SVGEGT. The CDR3 is 15 amino acids. V lost 6 bases and J lost 4; bases outside the gene matches: 11. CDR3 DNA sequence: TGTGCCAGCAGCCCCGACAGGGCTAAGGGAGAGACCCAGTACTTC. Translation gives CASSPDRAKGETQYF.

There are many counts of this clonotype. The rearrangement links TRBV7-8 to TRBJ1-2; 8 bases are a match to TRBD1. The CDR3 totals 16 residues. Unmatched junction bases numbered 8, after V lost 1 base and J lost 4 bases. Per germline, CDR1 SGHVS and CDR2 FQNEAQ. Written as DNA, the CDR3 is TGTGCCAGCAGCTTAGTGGACAGGGCGGTGGTCTATGGCTACACCTTC. It is translated as CASSLVDRAVVYGYTF.

This clonotype was picked up a small number of times. The rearrangement links TRBV7-2 to TRBJ2-1, with 10 positions matching TRBD2. CDR1 and CDR2 from the germline V gene are SGHTA and FQGNSA. The CDR3 sequence is 15 residues long. V lost 3 bases, J lost 8 bases, and 7 bases stayed unmatched. The CDR3 sequence: CASSFSGGASYEQFF. CDR3 bases: TGTGCCAGCAGCTTCAGCGGGGGGGCCTCATATGAGCAGTTCTTC.

The chain uses TRBV29-1 and TRBJ1-5; D is undetermined. V lost 4 bases, J lost 6 bases, and 16 bases lay in between. The CDR3 is 14 residues long. Germline values: CDR1 SQVTM, CDR2 ANQGSEA. The CDR3 DNA reads as TGCAGCGTTGGGTTGGGATCTTCCGGTCAGCCCCAGCATTTT. Its translation: CSVGLGSSGQPQHF. Combining the CDR3 with reference TRBV29-1 and TRBJ1-5 gives the whole variable domain SAVISQKPSRDICQRGTSLTIQCQVDSQVTMMFWYRQQPGQSLTLIATANQGSEATYESGFVIDKFPISRPNLTFSTLTVSNMSPEDSSIYLCSVGLGSSGQPQHFGDGTRLSIL.

This clonotype was seen a handful of times. CDR3 DNA: TGCAGCGTTCTGCGACAGGGGTCCTTCTATGGCTACACCTTC. Its translation is CSVLRQGSFYGYTF. The chain carries TRBV29-1 and TRBJ1-2; 8 bases are a match to TRBD1. Germline V CDR1 and CDR2: SQVTM, ANQGSEA. V lost 5 bases and J lost 4; bases outside the gene matches: 9. The CDR3 loop spans 14 amino acids. The full variable domain, with the rest looked up from reference TRBV29-1 and TRBJ1-2, is SAVISQKPSRDICQRGTSLTIQCQVDSQVTMMFWYRQQPGQSLTLIATANQGSEATYESGFVIDKFPISRPNLTFSTLTVSNMSPEDSSIYLCSVLRQGSFYGYTFGSGTRLTVV.

This clonotype showed up just a few times. The V call is TRBV29-1, the J call TRBJ2-5; the D is unclear. From germline, CDR1 is SQVTM and CDR2 ANQGSEA. Trimming removed 8 bases from V and 1 base from J, with 11 bases in between. The CDR3 extends over 12 amino acids. The CDR3 bases are TGCAGCACAAGGCTGGGCCAAGAGACCCAGTACTTC. It translates to CSTRLGQETQYF. Looking up the rest from reference TRBV29-1 and TRBJ2-5 gives the full variable domain: SAVISQKPSRDICQRGTSLTIQCQVDSQVTMMFWYRQQPGQSLTLIATANQGSEATYESGFVIDKFPISRPNLTFSTLTVSNMSPEDSSIYLCSTRLGQETQYFGPGTRLLVL.

To note about this clonotype: A read error may be the cause here, since a much bigger clone is one base away. CDR3 nucleotide sequence: TGTGCCAGCAGCGACCAACTAGCGGGGGGCACAGATACGCAGTATTTT. This encodes CASSDQLAGGTDTQYF. J is TRBJ2-3 and V is TRBV7-2, with 11 bases aligning to TRBD2. V dropped 5 bases and J dropped 1; count of bases not matched to a gene: 5. This CDR3 is 16 amino acids long. Germline V gives CDR1 SGHTA, CDR2 FQGNSA.